The T cell receptor (beta chain) described here comes from a study of T-cell reconstitution after alpha-beta-depleted transplantation in children. Overall study results and limits: Two months or so post-transplant, alpha-beta T cells reportedly derived from several hundred expanded graft clones.

A note on this clonotype: Its target is not known.

The germline V gene has CDR1 KGHSH and CDR2 LQKENI. V was pared by 1 base and J by 1 base, with 8 bases between. This CDR3 spans 14 amino acids. The authors prepared the TCRbeta library with unique molecular identifiers. A single record per CDR3 protein comes from TCRdb applying MiXCR to the PCR reads. Of some 830,000 distinct CDR3 sequences listed, roughly 15% were seen once; the top ten hold 5%. The chain has TRBV18 and TRBJ2-7; possible D gene TRBD1, 6 bases. This specimen consisted of PBMCs, mostly from graft donor cells, obtained 360 days after TCRalphabeta/CD19-depleted stem cell transplant. This clonotype originated in a male patient aged 10-17 years who had a stem cell transplant for acute lymphoblastic leukemia, so the T cells may come from the graft donor. CDR3 protein: CASSPLDSSYEQYF. The CDR3 region has the DNA TGTGCCAGCTCACCACTGGACAGTTCCTACGAGCAGTACTTC. The full variable domain, rest sourced from reference TRBV18 and TRBJ2-7, is NAGVMQNPRHLVRRRGQEARLRCSPMKGHSHVYWYRQLPEEGLKFMVYLQKENIIDESGMPKERFSAEFPKEGPSILRIQQVVRGDSAAYFCASSPLDSSYEQYFGPGTRLTVT.